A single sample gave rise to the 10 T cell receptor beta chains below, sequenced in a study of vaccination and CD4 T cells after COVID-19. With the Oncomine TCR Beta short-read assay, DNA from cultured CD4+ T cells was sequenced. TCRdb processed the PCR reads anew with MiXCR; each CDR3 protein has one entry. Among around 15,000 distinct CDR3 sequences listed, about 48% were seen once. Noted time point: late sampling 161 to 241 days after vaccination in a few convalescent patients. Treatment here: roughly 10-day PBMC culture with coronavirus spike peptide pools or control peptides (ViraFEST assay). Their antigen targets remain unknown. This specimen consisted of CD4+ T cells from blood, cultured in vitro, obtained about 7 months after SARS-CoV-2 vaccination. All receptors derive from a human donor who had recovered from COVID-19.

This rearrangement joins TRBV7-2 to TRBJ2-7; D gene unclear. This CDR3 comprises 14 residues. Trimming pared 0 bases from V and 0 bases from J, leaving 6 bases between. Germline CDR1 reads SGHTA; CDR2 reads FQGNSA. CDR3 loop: CASSLAYTSYEQYF. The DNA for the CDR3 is TGTGCCAGCAGCTTAGCGTATACCTCCTACGAGCAGTACTTC.

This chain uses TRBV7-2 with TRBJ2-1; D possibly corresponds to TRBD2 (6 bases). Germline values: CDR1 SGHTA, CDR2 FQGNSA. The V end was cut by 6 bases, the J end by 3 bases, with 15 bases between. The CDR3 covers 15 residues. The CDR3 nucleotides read TGTGCCAGCAGGCGGGACTTATGGGGCTACAATGAGCAGTTCTTC. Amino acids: CASRRDLWGYNEQFF. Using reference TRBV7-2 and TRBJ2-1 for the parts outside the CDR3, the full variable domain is GAGVSQSPSNKVTEKGKDVELRCDPISGHTALYWYRQSLGQGLEFLIYFQGNSAPDKSGLPSDRFSAERTGGSVSTLTIQRTQQEDSAVYLCASRRDLWGYNEQFFGPGTRLTVL.

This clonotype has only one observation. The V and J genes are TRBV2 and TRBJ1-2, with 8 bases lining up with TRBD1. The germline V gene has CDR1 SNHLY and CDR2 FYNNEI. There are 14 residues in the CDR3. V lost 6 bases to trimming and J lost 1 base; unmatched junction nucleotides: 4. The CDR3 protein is CASRGTGYNYGYTF. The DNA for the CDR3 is TGTGCCAGCAGAGGGACAGGTTATAACTATGGCTACACCTTC.

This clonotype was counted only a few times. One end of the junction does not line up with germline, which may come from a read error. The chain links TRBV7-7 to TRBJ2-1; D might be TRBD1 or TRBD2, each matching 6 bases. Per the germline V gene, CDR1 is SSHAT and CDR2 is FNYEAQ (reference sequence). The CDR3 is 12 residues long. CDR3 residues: CASSSSGAEQFF. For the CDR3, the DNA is TGTGCTAGCAGCTCATCGGGGGCGGAGCAGTTCTTC.

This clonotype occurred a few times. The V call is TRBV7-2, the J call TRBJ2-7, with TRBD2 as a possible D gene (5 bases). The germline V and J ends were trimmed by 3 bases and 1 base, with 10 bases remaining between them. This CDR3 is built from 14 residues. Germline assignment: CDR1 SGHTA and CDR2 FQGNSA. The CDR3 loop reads CASSLSRGSYEQYF. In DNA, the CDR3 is TGTGCCAGCAGCTTGAGTCGCGGGTCCTACGAGCAGTACTTC.

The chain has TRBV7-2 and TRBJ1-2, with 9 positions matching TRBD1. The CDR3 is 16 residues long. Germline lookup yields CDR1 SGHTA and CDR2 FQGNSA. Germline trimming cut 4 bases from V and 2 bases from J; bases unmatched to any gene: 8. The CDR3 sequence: CASSSPRTGANYGYTF. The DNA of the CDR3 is TGTGCCAGCAGCTCCCCTCGGACAGGGGCCAACTATGGCTACACCTTC.

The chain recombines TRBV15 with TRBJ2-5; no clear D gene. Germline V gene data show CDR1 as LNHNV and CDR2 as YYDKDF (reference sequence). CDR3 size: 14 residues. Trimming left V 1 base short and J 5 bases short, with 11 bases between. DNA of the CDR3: TGTGCCACCAGCAGAGGGCTACTGGCGGAGACCCAGTACTTC. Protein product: CATSRGLLAETQYF.

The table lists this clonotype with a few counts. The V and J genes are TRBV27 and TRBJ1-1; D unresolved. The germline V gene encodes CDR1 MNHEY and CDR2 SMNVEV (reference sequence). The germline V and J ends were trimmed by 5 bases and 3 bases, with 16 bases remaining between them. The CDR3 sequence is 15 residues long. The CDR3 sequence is CASSINGDSHTEAFF. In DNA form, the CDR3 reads TGTGCCAGCAGTATTAATGGAGATAGTCACACTGAAGCTTTCTTT.

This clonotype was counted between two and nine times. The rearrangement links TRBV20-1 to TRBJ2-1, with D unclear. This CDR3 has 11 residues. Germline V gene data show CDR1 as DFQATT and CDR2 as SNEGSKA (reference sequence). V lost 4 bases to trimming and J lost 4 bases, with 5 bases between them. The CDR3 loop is CSATQYNEQFF. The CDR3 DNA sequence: TGCAGTGCTACCCAATACAATGAGCAGTTCTTC.

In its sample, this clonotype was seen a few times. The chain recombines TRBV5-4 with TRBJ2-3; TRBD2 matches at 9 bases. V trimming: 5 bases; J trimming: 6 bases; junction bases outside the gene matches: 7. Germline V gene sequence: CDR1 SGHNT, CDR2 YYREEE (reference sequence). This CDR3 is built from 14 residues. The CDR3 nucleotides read TGTGCCAGCAGTCCGATAGCGGGAGCGGATACGCAGTATTTT. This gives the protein CASSPIAGADTQYF.